This T cell receptor beta chain was sequenced for a study of early T cells in non-severe SARS-CoV-2 infection. Study overall: The chains were unpaired, and the sequenced material was bulk RNA from unsorted whole blood.

This CDR3 has 14 amino acids. After removal of 6 bases from V and 5 bases from J, the junction contained 4 bases not matched to a gene. Each cDNA molecule carried a unique molecular identifier. TCRdb recomputed calls from the 5' RACE reads with MiXCR, one row per CDR3 protein. The sample holds about 77,000 distinct CDR3 sequences, around 16% seen once. Study-level results: CD4 and private specificities were missed by VDJdb matching, which favored anti-spike CD8 responses.

In regard to this clonotype: Its specificity is not known.

This chain uses TRBV12-3 or TRBV12-4 with TRBJ2-5, with 12 bases identical to TRBD1. What was sequenced was whole blood. This receptor was obtained from an adult who was a healthcare worker with PCR-confirmed SARS-CoV-2 infection or an uninfected control (not recorded which). CDR3 protein: CASRGQGAIETQYF. CDR3 bases: TGTGCCAGCAGGGGACAGGGGGCGATCGAGACCCAGTACTTC.